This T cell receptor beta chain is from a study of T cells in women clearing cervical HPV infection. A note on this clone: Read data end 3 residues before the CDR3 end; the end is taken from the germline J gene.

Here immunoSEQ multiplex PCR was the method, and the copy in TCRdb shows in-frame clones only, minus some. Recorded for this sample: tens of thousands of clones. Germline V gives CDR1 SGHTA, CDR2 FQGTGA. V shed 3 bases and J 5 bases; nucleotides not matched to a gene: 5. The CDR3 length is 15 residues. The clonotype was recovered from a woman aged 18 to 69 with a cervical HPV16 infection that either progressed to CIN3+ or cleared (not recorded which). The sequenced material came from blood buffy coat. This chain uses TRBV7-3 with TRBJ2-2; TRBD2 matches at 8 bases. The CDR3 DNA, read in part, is TGTGCCAGCAGCTTGTCGGGGGGGCCGACCGGGGAG. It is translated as CASSLSGGPTGE. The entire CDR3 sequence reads CASSLSGGPTGELFF.